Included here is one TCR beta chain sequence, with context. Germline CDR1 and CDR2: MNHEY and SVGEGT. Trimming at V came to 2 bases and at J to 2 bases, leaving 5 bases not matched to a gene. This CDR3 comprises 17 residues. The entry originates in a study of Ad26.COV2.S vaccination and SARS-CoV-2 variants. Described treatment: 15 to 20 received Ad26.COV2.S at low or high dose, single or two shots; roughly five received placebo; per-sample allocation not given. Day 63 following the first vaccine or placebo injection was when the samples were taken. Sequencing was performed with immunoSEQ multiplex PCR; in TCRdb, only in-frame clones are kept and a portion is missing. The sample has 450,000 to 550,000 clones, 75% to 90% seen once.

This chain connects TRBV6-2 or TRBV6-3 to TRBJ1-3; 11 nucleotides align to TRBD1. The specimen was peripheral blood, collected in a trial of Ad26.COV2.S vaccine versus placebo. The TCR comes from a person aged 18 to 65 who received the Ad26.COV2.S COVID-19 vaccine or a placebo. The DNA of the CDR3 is TGTGCCAGCAGTTACGGAGGACAGGGGGCGACTGGAAACACCATATATTTT. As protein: CASSYGGQGATGNTIYF.